The rows below give T cell receptor beta chains drawn from one sample of a study of vaccination effects on CD4 cells after COVID-19. TCRdb keeps only in-frame clones here, not all; method: immunoSEQ multiplex PCR. The sample yields some 69,000 clones, about 74% seen once. The antigens these receptors bind are not known. Sequenced here: CD4+ T cells from PBMCs cultured with HCoV-229E spike peptides, sampled after COVID-19 vaccination. Receptors originate from a human donor who received a COVID-19 vaccine. Both conserved end residues are part of each CDR3. A D gene is named only where the DNA matches it firmly. Some rows mark clone size as missing; the rest say once, few, many or name a class of expanded clone.

d_call,v_call,j_call,clone_size,cdr3_length,cdr3_nt,cdr3_aa
NA,TRBV30,TRBJ1-2,few,13,TGTGCCTGGAGTCAGCAGGGGTTACATGGCTACACCTTC,CAWSQQGLHGYTF
TRBD2,TRBV7-3,TRBJ2-3,few,16,TGTGCCAGCAGCTCGCGAGCGGGGGCCCGCACAGATACGCAGTATTTT,CASSSRAGARTDTQYF
NA,TRBV19,TRBJ2-2,few,15,TGTGCCAGTAACGTTTTGCCGGGGAACACCGGGGAGCTGTTTTTT,CASNVLPGNTGELFF
NA,TRBV28,TRBJ2-6,NA,14,TGTGCCAGCAGTTTATATTCTGGGGCCAACGTCCTGACTTTC,CASSLYSGANVLTF
NA,TRBV10-3,TRBJ1-3,NA,15,TGTGCCATCAGTGAACAGGCAGGCTCTGGAAACACCATATATTTT,CAISEQAGSGNTIYF
NA,TRBV6-1,TRBJ1-5,NA,17,TGTGCCAGCAGTGAAATCAGAGACAGGTATAGCAATCAGCCCCAGCATTTT,CASSEIRDRYSNQPQHF
NA,TRBV28,TRBJ1-4,NA,14,TGTGCCAGCAGTCTCCCCGGGGGCGGAGAAAAACTGTTTTTT,CASSLPGGGEKLFF
NA,TRBV15,TRBJ1-5,NA,19,TGTGCCACCAGCGGATTATTGGACGGGAGGACTGAGGGCAATCAGCCCCAGCATTTT,CATSGLLDGRTEGNQPQHF
NA,TRBV5-1,TRBJ1-2,NA,15,TGCGCCAGCAGCTTGGAATTAACAGGCTCACGTGGCTACACCTTC,CASSLELTGSRGYTF
NA,TRBV7-2,TRBJ2-2,NA,14,TGTGCCAGCAGCTTGAGTAGGGGCACCGGGGAGCTGTTTTTT,CASSLSRGTGELFF
NA,TRBV29-1,TRBJ2-3,NA,13,TGCAGCGCCAAATGGGGGTCGGCAGATACGCAGTATTTT,CSAKWGSADTQYF
NA,TRBV3-1/TRBV3-2,TRBJ1-5,NA,16,TGTGCCAGCAGCCAAGATGCTCGGGGGGCGAATCAGCCCCAGCATTTT,CASSQDARGANQPQHF
NA,TRBV7-9,TRBJ1-5,NA,15,TGTGCCAGCAGCCCCGAAGGATGGAGCAATCAGCCCCAGCATTTT,CASSPEGWSNQPQHF
TRBD2,TRBV9,TRBJ2-3,NA,18,TGTGCCAGCAGCGTAGGGCTAGCGGGGAGATCTAGCACAGATACGCAGTATTTT,CASSVGLAGRSSTDTQYF
NA,TRBV24-1,TRBJ2-1,NA,14,TGTGCCACCAGTGATTTTACTGGTTACAATGAGCAGTTCTTC,CATSDFTGYNEQFF
NA,TRBV24-1,TRBJ2-3,NA,16,TGTGCCACCGCCTTCAACAGGGCTGGTTTCGGAGATACGCAGTATTTT,CATAFNRAGFGDTQYF
NA,TRBV2,TRBJ1-5,NA,14,TGTGCCAGCAGTGAAGAACGAAGCAATCAGCCCCAGCATTTT,CASSEERSNQPQHF
NA,TRBV10-1,TRBJ2-1,few,9,TGCGCCAGTCGGGAAGAGCAGTTCTTC,CASREEQFF
NA,TRBV7-2,TRBJ2-3,NA,14,TGTGCCAGCAGCTCTCGCCCCGAGGCAGATACGCAGTATTTT,CASSSRPEADTQYF
NA,TRBV30,TRBJ2-2,NA,13,TGTGCCTGGAGTCGGCAGTCACGCGGGGAGCTGTTTTTT,CAWSRQSRGELFF
TRBD1,TRBV2,TRBJ1-5,few,15,TGTGCCAGCACCTCGGGGACAGCTGGCAATCAGCCCCAGCATTTT,CASTSGTAGNQPQHF
NA,TRBV3-1/TRBV3-2,TRBJ1-4,few,14,TGTGCCAGCAGCCGGTACATGGGGCGGGAAAAACTGTTTTTT,CASSRYMGREKLFF
NA,TRBV4-1,TRBJ2-3,NA,19,TGCGCCAGCAGCCAAGACCTGAGTCTCGGGGTCCCTAGCACAGATACGCAGTATTTT,CASSQDLSLGVPSTDTQYF
NA,TRBV18,TRBJ2-4,few,16,TGTGCCAGCTCACCACCTATCGAGCAAGCCAAAAACATTCAGTACTTC,CASSPPIEQAKNIQYF
TRBD1,TRBV5-1,TRBJ1-1,few,16,TGCGCCAGCAGCTGGGGCTCCGGGACAGGGAACACTGAAGCTTTCTTT,CASSWGSGTGNTEAFF
TRBD2,TRBV24-1,TRBJ2-5,once,17,TGTGCCACCAGTGATTTGCAAGGTAGCGGGGGGAGAGAGACCCAGTACTTC,CATSDLQGSGGRETQYF
NA,TRBV7-2,TRBJ2-2,few,11,TGTGCCAGCAGCTTAAGAGGGGAGCTGTTTTTT,CASSLRGELFF
TRBD1,TRBV6-5,TRBJ1-4,NA,15,TGTGCCAGCAGTTTTTGGGACAGGGGAGTTGAAAAACTGTTTTTT,CASSFWDRGVEKLFF
NA,TRBV27,TRBJ1-2,NA,15,TGTGCCAGCAGTTTATCCGGGGATCCCACTCATGGCTACACCTTC,CASSLSGDPTHGYTF
NA,TRBV9,TRBJ2-2,NA,15,TGTGCCAGCAGCGATTACCGGGGGAACACCGGGGAGCTGTTTTTT,CASSDYRGNTGELFF
TRBD1,TRBV12-5,TRBJ2-6,NA,17,TGTGCTAGTGGTCCCAGGACAGGGCTATCTGGGGCCAACGTCCTGACTTTC,CASGPRTGLSGANVLTF
NA,TRBV30,TRBJ1-6,NA,11,TGTGCCTGGAGTTTGCCTGGACCCCTCCACTTT,CAWSLPGPLHF
NA,TRBV5-1,TRBJ1-2,NA,14,TGCGCCAGCACCGAGGGGGTCGGCAACTATGGCTACACCTTC,CASTEGVGNYGYTF
NA,TRBV6-5,TRBJ2-2,NA,11,TGTGCCAGCAGTTACCGCCAGGAGCTGTTTTTT,CASSYRQELFF
TRBD1,TRBV10-3,TRBJ1-6,NA,15,TGTGCCACCAGGACAGGGGGCGAAGTCCGATCACCCCTCCACTTT,CATRTGGEVRSPLHF
NA,TRBV15,TRBJ1-5,NA,15,TGTGCCACCAGCAGAGATTACGGGGGCGGGGAGCCCCAGCATTTT,CATSRDYGGGEPQHF
NA,TRBV7-9,TRBJ2-5,NA,15,TGTGCCAGCAGCTTACGAGTAGGGGGGCTTGGGACCCAGTACTTC,CASSLRVGGLGTQYF
NA,TRBV7-3,TRBJ2-1,few,14,TGTGCCAGCAGCTTGACAGGAACCTACAATGAGCAGTTCTTC,CASSLTGTYNEQFF
NA,TRBV5-6,TRBJ1-2,NA,13,TGTGCCAGCAAAGACACAGCTAACTATGGCTACACCTTC,CASKDTANYGYTF
TRBD2,TRBV23-1,TRBJ2-2,NA,20,TGCGCCAGCAGTCAATTCATCCCCTCTAGCGGGGGGGAAGGGGCCGGGGAGCTGTTTTTT,CASSQFIPSSGGEGAGELFF
NA,TRBV30,TRBJ1-2,NA,12,TGTGCCTGGAGCCGGGGTCTCTATGGCTACACCTTC,CAWSRGLYGYTF
TRBD2,TRBV5-4,TRBJ2-1,NA,16,TGTGCCAGCAGCTTGGATCTAGCGGGGGGCCGCGTAGAGAAGTTCTTC,CASSLDLAGGRVEKFF